One sample yielded the 5 T cell receptor beta chains listed below, sequenced in a study of T cell responses to AZD1222 COVID-19 vaccine. Profiling relied on immunoSEQ multiplex PCR, and the TCRdb table lists in-frame clones only, not all of them. Of more than 150,000 clones in the sample, more than 75% were seen once. The specimen comprised peripheral blood, sampled 28 days after the second AZD1222 dose. The source is an adult who received the AZD1222 COVID-19 vaccine.

The V gene is TRBV5-4, the J gene TRBJ2-5; D not certain. Trimming removed 0 bases from V and 4 bases from J, with 4 bases in between. Per germline, CDR1 SGHNT and CDR2 YYREEE (reference sequence). This CDR3 has 12 residues. CDR3 amino acids: CASSLVGETQYF. The CDR3 DNA is TGTGCCAGCAGCTTGGTGGGAGAGACCCAGTACTTC.

V and J are TRBV5-6 and TRBJ2-3; D call uncertain. The CDR3 has 12 residues. V lost 3 bases and J 0 bases, leaving 2 bases between the germline ends. Germline CDR1 reads SGHDT; CDR2 reads YYEEEE. The CDR3 DNA sequence: TGTGCCAGCAGCTCGAGCACAGATACGCAGTATTTT. Translation: CASSSSTDTQYF.

Turning to this clone: This specimen includes other DNA sequences encoding the same CDR3. V is TRBV7-9 and J is TRBJ2-5; D is ambiguous. Germline CDR1 SEHNR, CDR2 FQNEAQ (reference sequence). The germline V and J ends were trimmed by 5 bases and 5 bases, with 15 bases remaining between them. The CDR3 is made up of 14 amino acids. As DNA, the CDR3 is TGTGCCAGCAGCCCGAGTCTCCGATCGGAGACCCAGTACTTC. Translation: CASSPSLRSETQYF.

The CDR3 DNA is TGTGCCAGCAGCCGAAGTACTTATGGCTACACCTTC. Residues: CASSRSTYGYTF. This chain uses TRBV14 with TRBJ1-2; D ambiguous. Deletions cut 4 bases from V and 5 bases from J, with 8 bases between. The CDR3 length is 12 residues. Looked up from germline, CDR1 is SGHDN and CDR2 is FVKESK.

The chain combines TRBV4-1 with TRBJ1-2; D is unresolved. This CDR3 is 16 amino acids long. V was clipped by 4 bases and J by 0 bases, with 15 bases between them. Germline CDR1 MGHRA, CDR2 YSYEKL. CDR3 DNA: TGCGCCAGCAGCCCGGGATCGACGGCCGCTAACTATGGCTACACCTTC. Residues: CASSPGSTAANYGYTF.